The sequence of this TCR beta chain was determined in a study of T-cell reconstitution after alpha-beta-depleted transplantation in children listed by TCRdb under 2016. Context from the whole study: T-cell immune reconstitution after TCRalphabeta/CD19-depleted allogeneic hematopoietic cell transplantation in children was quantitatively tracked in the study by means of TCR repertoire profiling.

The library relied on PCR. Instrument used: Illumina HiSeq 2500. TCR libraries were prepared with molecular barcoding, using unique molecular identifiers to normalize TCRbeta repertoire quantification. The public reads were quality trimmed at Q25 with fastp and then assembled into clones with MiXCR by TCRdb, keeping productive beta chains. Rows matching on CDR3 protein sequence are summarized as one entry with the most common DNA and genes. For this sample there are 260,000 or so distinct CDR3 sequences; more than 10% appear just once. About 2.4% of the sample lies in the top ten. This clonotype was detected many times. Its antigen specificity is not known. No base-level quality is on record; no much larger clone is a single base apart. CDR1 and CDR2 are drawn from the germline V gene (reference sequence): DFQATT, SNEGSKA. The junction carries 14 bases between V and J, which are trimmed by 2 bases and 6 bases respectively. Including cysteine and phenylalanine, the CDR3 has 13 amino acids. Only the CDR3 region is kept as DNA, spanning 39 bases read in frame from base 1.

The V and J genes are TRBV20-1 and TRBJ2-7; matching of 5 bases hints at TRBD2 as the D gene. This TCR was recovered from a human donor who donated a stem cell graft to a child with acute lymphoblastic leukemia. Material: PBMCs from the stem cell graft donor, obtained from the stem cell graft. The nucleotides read TGCAGTGCTAGATCAAGGGAGAAAGGCGAGCAGTACTTC. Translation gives CSARSREKGEQYF.